This T cell receptor (beta chain) was found in a study of blood T cell repertoires in COVID-19. Study details: Sites across the United States, Italy and Spain contributed samples from acute and convalescent COVID-19.

In the authors' methods: Nucleated cell number was recorded as an estimate derived from reference gene primer amplification. Clones were sequenced by immunoSEQ multiplex PCR, and TCRdb holds only the in-frame ones, with some missing. For V, J and clone size, that table is used; D and trimming come from the DNA. Among roughly 190,000 clones, around 84% were seen once, and the ten largest hold roughly a fifth. Sequencing used peripheral blood. This sequence originates from a human donor in a cohort sampled during active COVID-19.

The CDR3 loop is CASSLAVMSSYEQYF. DNA of the CDR3: TGCGCCAGCAGCTTGGCGGTGATGAGCTCCTACGAGCAGTACTTC. The chain links TRBV5-1 to TRBJ2-7; D uncertain. Germline V gives CDR1 SGHRS, CDR2 YFSETQ. V was trimmed by 0 bases and J by 0 bases, leaving 10 bases between them. The CDR3 loop spans 15 amino acids.